This T cell receptor beta chain was sequenced in a study of human T cells and chemical hapten exposure. One entry per CDR3 protein results from TCRdb running MiXCR on the RACE reads. The sample includes roughly 360,000 distinct CDR3 sequences, around 5% seen only once; the top ten take approximately 2.5%. Regarding time point: patch test 1, 2 weeks after DPC sensitization. As for treatment: therapeutic diphenylcyclopropenone sensitization with weekly scalp DPC. Unfractionated whole blood was the source of the extracted total RNA. The CDR3 is made up of 15 amino acids. After removal of 8 bases from V and 2 bases from J, the junction contained 9 bases not matched to a gene. Germline CDR1 is MNHEY and CDR2 is SVGEGT. This clonotype was seen a few times.

The chain is built from TRBV6-2 or TRBV6-3 and TRBJ2-7; TRBD1 matches 10 bases. This receptor was identified in a woman in her forties or fifties with alopecia areata. Some clones in this sample may be carry-over from other donors' samples. Sequenced here: whole blood, sampled in connection with sensitization to the hapten diphenylcyclopropenone (DPC). The CDR3 protein is CASLPGQGPTYEQYF. The CDR3 DNA is TGTGCCAGCCTTCCGGGACAGGGGCCGACCTACGAGCAGTACTTC.